The 17 T cell receptor beta chains below were found in one sample sequenced in a study of blood T cell repertoires in COVID-19. Assay used: immunoSEQ multiplex PCR; TCRdb lists only in-frame clones, some missing. The data contain a few hundred thousand clones, about four fifths of them singletons. The sequenced material came from peripheral blood. All receptors come from an older man with acute or convalescent COVID-19.

This clone is deemed medium-sized. The rearrangement joins TRBV30 to TRBJ1-6, with D maybe TRBD1 (6 bases). The CDR3 length is 15 residues. CDR1 and CDR2 (germline): GTSNPN, SVGIG (reference sequence). The V gene lost 0 bases and the J gene lost 3 bases, with 9 bases spanning the gap. This chain's CDR3 is CAWSVPGHYNSPLHF. CDR3 nucleotides: TGTGCCTGGAGTGTACCGGGACACTATAATTCACCCCTCCACTTT.

V usage is TRBV6-2 or TRBV6-3 and J usage is TRBJ1-2; a weak D match, TRBD1 (6 bases). CDR3 length: 14 residues. Trimming removed 0 bases from V and 8 bases from J, with 13 bases in between. Looked up from germline, CDR1 is MNHEY and CDR2 is SVGEGT. CDR3 sequence (DNA): TGTGCCAGCAGTTACTCGGGGGCACCCCGGGGCTACACCTTC. Its translation is CASSYSGAPRGYTF.

V and J are TRBV5-1 and TRBJ2-7, with 7 bases that match TRBD1. V was clipped by 1 base and J by 5 bases; unmatched bases: 6. CDR3 length equals 14 residues. The V gene's germline CDR1 is SGHRS and CDR2 YFSETQ. The CDR3 spells CASSLLHRGHEQYF. In DNA form, the CDR3 reads TGCGCCAGCAGCTTGCTTCACAGGGGCCACGAGCAGTACTTC.

This chain connects TRBV19 to TRBJ1-2; 10 bases match TRBD1. This CDR3 has 14 residues. The V and J ends lost 8 bases and 4 bases, in that order; junction bases with no gene match: 7. Germline-derived CDR1 and CDR2 are LNHDA and SQIVND (reference sequence). The CDR3 sequence is CASGDRGRLYGYTF. CDR3 DNA sequence: TGTGCCAGTGGTGACAGGGGGCGTCTCTATGGCTACACCTTC.

This clone turned up a few times. Other nucleotide sequences in the sample specify the same CDR3. The V gene is TRBV28, the J gene TRBJ1-5; TRBD1 matches 7 bases. The CDR3 runs to 13 residues. V dropped 6 bases and J dropped 5; count of bases not matched to a gene: 4. The V gene's germline CDR1 is MDHEN and CDR2 SYDVKM. The CDR3 region is CASREQGYQPQHF. The DNA for the CDR3 is TGTGCCAGCAGGGAACAGGGGTATCAGCCCCAGCATTTT.

This clone was counted between two and nine times. This rearrangement joins TRBV12-5 to TRBJ2-7, with a tentative D call TRBD2 (5 bases). Trimming left V 1 base short and J 4 bases short, with 8 bases between. This CDR3 is built from 13 residues. The V gene's germline CDR1 is LGHNT and CDR2 FRNRAP. CDR3 nucleotides: TGTGCTAGTGGTTTGGAAGGACTTTACGAGCAGTACTTC. This sequence encodes CASGLEGLYEQYF.

The V gene is TRBV30, the J gene TRBJ1-2; 10 bases map to TRBD1. CDR1 is GTSNPN, CDR2 SVGIG, per germline (reference sequence). The CDR3 extends over 16 amino acids. V lost 0 bases to trimming and J lost 8 bases; unmatched junction nucleotides: 12. The CDR3 loop is CAWSVKEGQGMRGYTF. Here the CDR3 DNA reads TGTGCCTGGAGTGTTAAGGAGGGACAGGGGATGAGAGGCTACACCTTC.

This clone was detected a few times. As DNA, the CDR3 is TGTGCCAGCAGTTCCGGAGGAGGGTCCTACGAGCAGTACTTC. This gives the protein CASSSGGGSYEQYF. The rearrangement uses TRBV28 and TRBJ2-7, with a tentative D call TRBD2 (6 bases). This CDR3 comprises 14 residues. V was clipped by 4 bases and J by 1 base, with 11 bases between them. Per the germline V gene, CDR1 is MDHEN and CDR2 is SYDVKM. The full variable domain, rest sourced from reference TRBV28 and TRBJ2-7, is DVKVTQSSRYLVKRTGEKVFLECVQDMDHENMFWYRQDPGLGLRLIYFSYDVKMKEKGDIPEGYSVSREKKERFSLILESASTNQTSMYLCASSSGGGSYEQYFGPGTRLTVT.

The V and J genes are TRBV18 and TRBJ1-1; D is perhaps TRBD1 (6 bases). Per germline, CDR1 KGHSH and CDR2 LQKENI. The CDR3 loop spans 14 amino acids. Trimming pared 4 bases from V and 0 bases from J, leaving 9 bases between. CDR3 DNA sequence: TGTGCCAGCTCACGGGGACAACTGAACACTGAAGCTTTCTTT. Translated, it gives CASSRGQLNTEAFF.

This clone has only a few counts. The chain joins TRBV9 to TRBJ1-1; a possible D gene is TRBD1 (6 bases). V was trimmed by 0 bases and J by 5 bases, leaving 11 bases between them. Per the germline V gene, CDR1 is SGDLS and CDR2 is YYNGEE. CDR3 length equals 14 residues. CDR3 DNA sequence: TGTGCCAGCAGCGTAGCGGGGGGGGCAACTGAAGCTTTCTTT. As protein: CASSVAGGATEAFF.

The rearrangement links TRBV7-9 to TRBJ2-6; 8 bases align to TRBD1. After removal of 1 base from V and 1 base from J, the junction contained 6 bases not matched to a gene. Germline V CDR1 and CDR2: SEHNR, FQNEAQ (reference sequence). The CDR3 has 18 residues. The DNA of the CDR3 is TGTGCCAGCAGCTTAGGGTACGGGACAGGTTCTGGGGCCAACGTCCTGACTTTC. Protein product: CASSLGYGTGSGANVLTF.

The sample holds a few counts of this clone. The chain recombines TRBV19 with TRBJ2-3; no reliable D call. CDR1 and CDR2 (germline): LNHDA, SQIVND (reference sequence). This CDR3 contains 12 residues. V was clipped by 3 bases and J by 2 bases, with 3 bases between them. The CDR3 spells CASSINTDTQYF. As DNA, the CDR3 is TGTGCCAGTAGTATCAACACAGATACGCAGTATTTT.

The chain couples TRBV19 to TRBJ1-5; TRBD1 agrees at 11 bases. The germline gives CDR1 LNHDA, CDR2 SQIVND (reference sequence). The CDR3 is made up of 15 amino acids. V lost 6 bases to trimming and J lost 7 bases; unmatched junction nucleotides: 8. The CDR3 sequence: CASSRTGGARQPQHF. The CDR3 DNA reads as TGTGCCAGTAGCAGGACAGGGGGCGCCAGACAGCCCCAGCATTTT.

This clone was detected only once. V usage is TRBV27 and J usage is TRBJ1-2; 7 bases match TRBD1. The CDR3 spans 13 residues. The V and J ends lost 11 bases and 6 bases, in that order; junction bases with no gene match: 12. CDR1 is MNHEY and CDR2 is SMNVEV in the germline V gene (reference sequence). The CDR3 is CAVKGARSNGYTF. The DNA of the CDR3 is TGTGCCGTCAAGGGGGCGCGATCGAATGGCTACACCTTC.

The V call is TRBV13, the J call TRBJ2-7; the D gene is possibly TRBD1 (6 bases). The V gene lost 6 bases and the J gene lost 6 bases, with 15 bases spanning the gap. Per germline, CDR1 PRHDT and CDR2 FYEKMQ (reference sequence). The CDR3 consists of 13 residues. This CDR3 reads CASSSGQTGEQYF. In DNA, the CDR3 is TGTGCCAGCAGTTCCGGACAGACGGGCGAGCAGTACTTC.

Notes on this clone: At one end the junction does not follow the germline gene, possibly because of a read error. The rearrangement uses TRBV19 and TRBJ2-1, with 7 bases matching TRBD2. Germline loops: CDR1 LNHDA, CDR2 SQIVND (reference sequence). CDR3 length: 13 residues. CDR3 in amino acids: CASSKTPGLPILF. CDR3 coding DNA: TGTGCCAGTAGCAAGACGCCGGGACTACCGATTCTCTTC.

This clone was recorded only once. This chain connects TRBV6-5 to TRBJ1-3; D gene unclear. V was shortened by 0 bases and J by 0 bases, with 9 bases between the two germline ends. The germline CDR1 and CDR2 sequences are MNHEY and SVGAGI. The CDR3 contains 16 residues. CDR3 DNA sequence: TGTGCCAGCAGTTACTCCCCACGGGTCTCTGGAAACACCATATATTTT. Translating gives CASSYSPRVSGNTIYF.